This passage covers 18 T cell receptor beta chains from one sample sequenced in a study of blood T cell repertoires in COVID-19. Assay used: immunoSEQ multiplex PCR; TCRdb lists only in-frame clones, some missing. This table holds 200,000 to 250,000 clones, 80% to 85% found once. Sequenced material: peripheral blood. These receptor sequences come from a woman between 25 and 40 years old who had recovered from COVID-19.

This clone was found once. The genes are TRBV24-1 and TRBJ2-1; TRBD2 aligns across 11 bases. With 2 bases clipped from V and 4 bases from J, the junction kept 3 bases outside the gene matches. Germline assignment: CDR1 KGHDR and CDR2 SFDVKD. This CDR3 contains 16 residues. The CDR3 DNA follows: TGTGCCACCAGTGATTCGGGACTAGCGGCGTACAATGAGCAGTTCTTC. This gives the protein CATSDSGLAAYNEQFF.

The rearrangement joins TRBV2 to TRBJ1-3, with D hard to call. CDR1 is SNHLY and CDR2 is FYNNEI in the germline V gene. V lost 8 bases and J lost 2, with 7 bases in between. This CDR3 comprises 12 residues. CDR3 residues: CASVGPGNTIYF. The CDR3 DNA is TGTGCCAGCGTCGGTCCTGGAAACACCATATATTTT.

The chain employs TRBV5-1 and TRBJ2-3; perhaps TRBD2 as D (6 bases). CDR1 SGHRS and CDR2 YFSETQ come from the germline V gene. Trimming pared 0 bases from V and 0 bases from J, leaving 11 bases between. This CDR3 has 16 amino acids. The CDR3 bases are TGCGCCAGCAGCTTGGTGGGAGCGGGTAGCACAGATACGCAGTATTTT. Residues: CASSLVGAGSTDTQYF.

The chain recombines TRBV28 with TRBJ2-2; 7 nucleotides align to TRBD2. The CDR3 extends over 15 amino acids. CDR1 is MDHEN, CDR2 SYDVKM, per germline. J gave up 6 bases and V 6 bases, and 10 bases lay outside the gene matches. Here the CDR3 reads CASRLTGGSPGELFF. Written as DNA, the CDR3 is TGTGCCAGCAGGCTGACGGGCGGGAGTCCCGGGGAGCTGTTTTTT.

This chain joins TRBV5-4 and TRBJ1-2; D is ambiguous. Germline CDR1 SGHNT, CDR2 YYREEE (reference sequence). V was pared by 1 base and J by 3 bases, with 10 bases between. This CDR3 comprises 14 residues. The CDR3 is CASSLRGNHYGYTF. The CDR3 DNA reads as TGTGCCAGCAGCTTGCGAGGGAACCACTATGGCTACACCTTC.

The chain links TRBV5-6 to TRBJ2-1; 7 bases map to TRBD2. The junction had 6 bases not matched to a gene; V was cut back by 1 base and J by 5 bases. This CDR3 has 15 amino acids. In germline, CDR1 is SGHDT, CDR2 YYEEEE. CDR3: CASSLLAAGHNEQFF. The CDR3 DNA reads as TGTGCCAGCAGCTTGCTAGCGGCGGGACACAATGAGCAGTTCTTC.

J is TRBJ1-2 and V is TRBV12-3 or TRBV12-4; D unresolved. This CDR3 is built from 12 residues. The V end was cut by 2 bases, the J end by 6 bases, with 7 bases between. The CDR3 DNA follows: TGTGCCAGCAGTTTAAATCAGGATGGCTACACCTTC. Translated: CASSLNQDGYTF.

The chain combines TRBV2 with TRBJ2-2; D might be TRBD2 (5 bases). In germline, CDR1 is SNHLY, CDR2 FYNNEI. V was cut by 6 bases and J by 8 bases, with 19 bases left in between. This CDR3 region has 15 residues. CDR3 in DNA: TGTGCCAGCAGGATCCGGGGTGCTGGAGTGGGGGAGCTGTTTTTT. Protein product: CASRIRGAGVGELFF. Full variable domain (outside the CDR3, taken from reference TRBV2 and TRBJ2-2): EPEVTQTPSHQVTQMGQEVILRCVPISNHLYFYWYRQILGQKVEFLVSFYNNEISEKSEIFDDQFSVERPDGSNFTLKIRSTKLEDSAMYFCASRIRGAGVGELFFGEGSRLTVL.

The rearrangement links TRBV7-9 to TRBJ2-3, with D perhaps TRBD2 (6 bases). The CDR3 covers 15 residues. CDR1 is SEHNR and CDR2 is FQNEAQ in the germline V gene (reference sequence). The V gene lost 5 bases and the J gene lost 0 bases, with 12 bases spanning the gap. CDR3 protein: CASSRGVSSTDTQYF. CDR3 nucleotides: TGTGCCAGCAGCCGCGGGGTCTCTAGCACAGATACGCAGTATTTT.

The chain combines TRBV28 with TRBJ2-1, with D perhaps TRBD2 (6 bases). Trimming removed 5 bases at V and 2 bases at J, with 13 bases between. CDR1 and CDR2 (germline): MDHEN, SYDVKM. This CDR3 is 15 amino acids long. In nucleotides, the CDR3 is TGTGCCAGCAGTGACCAGGGACTTACCTACAATGAGCAGTTCTTC. Translating gives CASSDQGLTYNEQFF.

This chain connects TRBV5-4 to TRBJ2-3, with 9 bases that match TRBD2. This CDR3 is built from 15 residues. With V trimmed by 8 bases and J by 1 base, 8 bases remained unmatched. Germline V CDR1 and CDR2: SGHNT, YYREEE (reference sequence). CDR3 sequence: CASDLWTSGTDTQYF. In DNA, the CDR3 is TGTGCCAGTGACCTGTGGACTAGCGGCACAGATACGCAGTATTTT.

This clone was seen once. The CDR3 loop reads CASSPPSTAPYEQYF. The DNA of the CDR3 is TGTGCCAGCAGCCCCCCATCTACCGCCCCCTACGAGCAGTACTTC. The chain joins TRBV28 to TRBJ2-7; D gene uncertain. Trimming took off 6 bases at V and 2 bases at J, with 17 bases between the two ends. Germline V gene sequence: CDR1 MDHEN, CDR2 SYDVKM. The length of the CDR3 is 15 residues.

The chain links TRBV4-1 to TRBJ2-7, with TRBD2 identical over 8 bases. The V gene end was trimmed by 1 base and the J gene end by 2 bases; junction bases not matched to a gene: 10. In germline, CDR1 is MGHRA, CDR2 YSYEKL. The CDR3 spans 17 residues. This CDR3 reads CASSQGPGSGIAYEQYF. The CDR3 nucleotides are TGCGCCAGCAGCCAAGGCCCGGGTAGCGGGATCGCCTACGAGCAGTACTTC.

About this clone: Other DNA sequences within the sample encode an identical CDR3. The chain joins TRBV5-1 to TRBJ2-1, with D hard to call. The V gene lost 0 bases and the J gene lost 4 bases, with 5 bases spanning the gap. Per the germline V gene, CDR1 is SGHRS and CDR2 is YFSETQ. The CDR3 covers 13 residues. The CDR3 region has the DNA TGCGCCAGCAGCTTGGGGCAGTACAATGAGCAGTTCTTC. Translated, it gives CASSLGQYNEQFF.

This clone has a handful of counts. The V and J genes are TRBV2 and TRBJ1-5, with D possibly matching TRBD1 (6 bases). This CDR3 is 15 amino acids long. Trimming stripped 3 bases from V and 3 bases from J, with 12 bases between. CDR1 SNHLY and CDR2 FYNNEI come from the germline V gene. Written as DNA, the CDR3 is TGTGCCAGCAGTGAGGACAGCGTTTTCAATCAGCCCCAGCATTTT. This encodes CASSEDSVFNQPQHF.

V and J are TRBV28 and TRBJ2-5; 7 nucleotides agree with TRBD1. Germline lookup yields CDR1 MDHEN and CDR2 SYDVKM. V shed 6 bases, J shed 1 base, and the junction held 11 bases outside the gene matches. The CDR3 spans 16 residues. The CDR3 DNA reads as TGTGCCAGCAGACCACACAGGGGCTCCTTCCAAGAGACCCAGTACTTC. It specifies CASRPHRGSFQETQYF. Supplemented by reference TRBV28 and TRBJ2-5, the full variable domain reads DVKVTQSSRYLVKRTGEKVFLECVQDMDHENMFWYRQDPGLGLRLIYFSYDVKMKEKGDIPEGYSVSREKKERFSLILESASTNQTSMYLCASRPHRGSFQETQYFGPGTRLLVL.

The J gene is TRBJ2-7, the V gene TRBV11-3; D call uncertain. Germline-derived CDR1 and CDR2 are SGHNT and YENEEA. The CDR3 length is 13 residues. The ends were cut back, 4 bases at V and 0 bases at J, with 7 bases in the middle. CDR3 bases: TGTGCCAGCAGCTCTAACCTCTCCTACGAGCAGTACTTC. Translating gives CASSSNLSYEQYF.

The chain has TRBV5-1 and TRBJ1-1; D possibly corresponds to TRBD1 (6 bases). Trimming took 3 bases from V and 1 from J, leaving 10 bases between them. Germline values: CDR1 SGHRS, CDR2 YFSETQ. The CDR3 has 14 amino acids. The CDR3 loop reads CASSYSGQNTEAFF. DNA of the CDR3: TGCGCCAGCAGCTACTCGGGACAGAACACTGAAGCTTTCTTT.